This T cell receptor beta chain was identified in a study of T cell responses to AZD1222 COVID-19 vaccine. Germline CDR1 and CDR2: SGHAT and FQNNGV. V was shortened by 5 bases and J by 8 bases, with 13 bases between the two germline ends. CDR3 length: 13 amino acids. Study results and caveats: The donor group comprised mostly white British people and more females; the analysis possibly underestimated clonal diversity. CD4 TCRs linked to vaccination spanned spike, dominating at 160-218 and 743-854. Among those given AZD1222, only six were seropositive at baseline.

TCRdb keeps only in-frame clones here, not all; method: immunoSEQ multiplex PCR. The sample carries roughly 35,000 clones, under 90% recorded once. Worth noting for this clone: The antigen is not known.

The sequence was collected from an adult who received the AZD1222 COVID-19 vaccine. The sample was peripheral blood, taken 28 days after the second AZD1222 dose. The V gene is TRBV11-2, the J gene TRBJ2-1; tentative D call: TRBD2 (6 bases). The CDR3 DNA follows: TGTGCCAGCAGCCCTCAATCTAGCGATGAGCAGTTCTTC. Translated: CASSPQSSDEQFF.